There are many counts of the clone carrying this TCR beta chain. No antigen is known for it. This entry is derived from a study of read filtering for tumor transcriptome and immune sequencing. Looking at the study overall: Patients were 17 male and some 13 female, mean age around 66 years, range roughly 47 to 85. Broader study findings: The CD138-negative fraction was mixed bone marrow immune cells, not pure T cells. Compared with RNA-seq, IR-seq gave much higher clonotype depth and reliability.

Molecular barcoded adaptors covering alpha/delta and beta/gamma chains were used on 400 ng RNA. TCRdb reprocessed the reads with MiXCR, giving one entry per CDR3 protein. This sample has tens of thousands of distinct CDR3 sequences, with 20% to 25% found just once. The receptor's source is a donor at least 40 years old with multiple myeloma. Sequencing used a population of CD138-negative cells sorted from bone marrow.

The CDR3 sequence: CASTIQGYYGYTF. In DNA form, the CDR3 reads TGTGCCAGCACCATACAGGGGTACTATGGCTACACCTTC. The J gene is TRBJ1-2, the V gene TRBV28; TRBD1 agrees at 7 bases. From germline, CDR1 is MDHEN and CDR2 SYDVKM. CDR3 length: 13 residues. V shed 7 bases and J 3 bases; nucleotides not matched to a gene: 5.